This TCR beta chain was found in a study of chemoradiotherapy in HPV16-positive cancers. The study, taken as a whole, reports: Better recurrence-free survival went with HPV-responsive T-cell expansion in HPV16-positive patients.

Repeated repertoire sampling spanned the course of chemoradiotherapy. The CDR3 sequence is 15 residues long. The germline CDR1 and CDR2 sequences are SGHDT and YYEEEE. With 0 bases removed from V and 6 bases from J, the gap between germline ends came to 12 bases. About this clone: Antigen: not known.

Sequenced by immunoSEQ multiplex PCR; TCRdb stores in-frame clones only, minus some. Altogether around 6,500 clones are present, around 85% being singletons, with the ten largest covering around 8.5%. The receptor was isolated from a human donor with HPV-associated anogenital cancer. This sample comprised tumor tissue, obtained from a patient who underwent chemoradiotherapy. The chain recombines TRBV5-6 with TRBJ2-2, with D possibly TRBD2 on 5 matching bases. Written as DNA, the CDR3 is TGTGCCAGCAGCTTGGCCCCCTGGGGAGCCGGGGAGCTGTTTTTT. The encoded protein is CASSLAPWGAGELFF.